The 28 T cell receptor beta chains below come from one sample, sequenced in a study of T cells in Graves' hyperthyroidism and ophthalmopathy. RNA transcripts served as the template for amplifying TCR beta CDR3 regions. The TCR CDR3 was amplified in a first-round RT-PCR using the HTBI primer set. One entry per CDR3 protein, called by TCRdb with MiXCR from the multiplex PCR reads. The sample carries 340,000 or so distinct CDR3 sequences, around 17% recorded once. Sequencing was done on a sample of blood. The receptors here all came from a man aged 25 to 40 with Graves' hyperthyroidism.

The chain has TRBV4-1 and TRBJ1-5; D is undetermined. V gave up 1 base and J gave up 6 bases, with 19 bases separating them. Germline values: CDR1 MGHRA, CDR2 YSYEKL. The CDR3 consists of 17 residues. CDR3 sequence (DNA): TGCGCCAGCAGCCAAGCATCTCGGCGGGGAGGGTTTCAGCCCCAGCATTTT. This translates into CASSQASRRGGFQPQHF.

In its sample, this clonotype was seen many times. This sequence joins TRBV7-8 and TRBJ1-1; possibly TRBD1 for D (5 bases). V was pared by 1 base and J by 10 bases, with 13 bases between. The CDR3 totals 13 residues. Germline V gene sequence: CDR1 SGHVS, CDR2 FQNEAQ. CDR3 region: CASSLGGDNTAFF. As DNA, the CDR3 is TGTGCCAGCAGCTTAGGAGGGGATAACACAGCTTTCTTT.

This sequence joins TRBV30 and TRBJ2-7, with D possibly TRBD2 on 6 matching bases. This CDR3 contains 13 residues. Germline V gene lookup returns CDR1 GTSNPN and CDR2 SVGIG (reference sequence). The V end lost 1 base, the J end lost 7 bases, and 14 bases lay between the germline ends. The CDR3 bases are TGTGCCTGGAGTGGGGAGGCTAGCCGGGAGCAGTACTTC. Translating it yields CAWSGEASREQYF.

This clonotype has only a few counts. CDR3 sequence: CSARVSLQHIQYF. CDR3 DNA: TGCAGTGCTAGAGTAAGCCTCCAGCACATTCAGTACTTC. The chain employs TRBV20-1 and TRBJ2-4, with D uncertain. The length of the CDR3 is 13 residues. Between the trimmed V and J ends, which lost 1 base and 8 bases, there was a span of 12 bases. Germline lookup yields CDR1 DFQATT and CDR2 SNEGSKA (reference sequence).

The table lists this clonotype with a few counts. An end of the junction does not agree with germline; a read error may underlie this. The rearrangement joins TRBV2 to TRBJ2-7; no firm D call. Germline V gene lookup returns CDR1 SNHLY and CDR2 FYNNEI. CDR3 length: 14 residues. The CDR3 protein is CASRVRRNSCEQYF. For the CDR3, the DNA is TGTGCCAGCCGAGTCCGGCGAAACTCCTGCGAGCAGTACTTC.

A note on this clonotype: One junction end disagrees with the germline gene, perhaps due to a read error. V and J are TRBV7-3 and TRBJ2-5; a possible D gene is TRBD1 (6 bases). Per the germline V gene, CDR1 is SGHTA and CDR2 is FQGTGA. This CDR3 contains 12 residues. CDR3 loop: CASSLDSPQGNF. The CDR3 bases are TGTGCCAGCAGCTTGGACAGCCCCCAGGGGAACTTC.

The chain is built from TRBV12-3 or TRBV12-4 and TRBJ2-7; possible D gene TRBD1, 6 bases. The CDR3 extends over 14 amino acids. Between the trimmed V and J ends, which lost 3 bases and 2 bases, there was a span of 11 bases. The CDR3 sequence: CASSLDRYTYEQYF. DNA for the CDR3: TGTGCCAGCAGTTTGGACAGATACACCTACGAGCAGTACTTC.

Written as DNA, the CDR3 is TGTGCCAGCAGCCAAAATATCCAAGGTCTAGGGGCCAACGTCCTGACTTTC. Its translation is CASSQNIQGLGANVLTF. V usage is TRBV2 and J usage is TRBJ2-6; D gene unclear. Germline CDR1 and CDR2: SNHLY and FYNNEI. The CDR3 covers 17 residues. Trimming shortened V by 6 bases and J by 4 bases, and 19 bases separated the two germline ends.

The chain links TRBV12-3 or TRBV12-4 to TRBJ1-2, with D possibly matching TRBD1 (6 bases). The CDR3 covers 13 residues. Trimming removed 6 bases at V and 8 bases at J, with 16 bases between. As DNA, the CDR3 is TGTGCCAGCAGGGGGGCGGGGAACCTGGGCTACACCTTC. Translated, it gives CASRGAGNLGYTF.

Regarding this clonotype: Just one base apart from a much larger clone, this may be a read error. The rearrangement joins TRBV30 to TRBJ2-1, with 7 bases aligning to TRBD1. The CDR3 consists of 13 residues. Germline V lookup: CDR1 GTSNPN, CDR2 SVGIG (reference sequence). CDR3 residues: CARSVWTGNEQFF. The CDR3 coding sequence is TGTGCCCGGAGTGTATGGACAGGCAATGAGCAGTTCTTC. The whole variable domain, filled in from reference TRBV30 and TRBJ2-1, reads SQTIHQWPATLVQPVGSPLSLECTVEGTSNPNLYWYRQAAGRGLQLLFYSVGIGQISSEVPQNLSASRPQDRQFILSSKKLLLSDSGFYLCARSVWTGNEQFFGPGTRLTVL.

The J gene is TRBJ2-7, the V gene TRBV5-5; the D call may be TRBD1 or TRBD2 (5 bases each). V was clipped by 3 bases and J by 4 bases, with 11 bases between them. CDR3 length: 13 amino acids. CDR1 and CDR2 from the germline V gene are SGHKS and YYEKEE (reference sequence). The CDR3 region is CASSWGLAYEQYF. CDR3 coding DNA: TGTGCCAGCAGCTGGGGCTTAGCGTACGAGCAGTACTTC. Filled out from reference TRBV5-5 and TRBJ2-7, the complete variable domain reads DAGVTQSPTHLIKTRGQQVTLRCSPISGHKSVSWYQQVLGQGPQFIFQYYEKEERGRGNFPDRFSARQFPNYSSELNVNALLLGDSALYLCASSWGLAYEQYFGPGTRLTVT.

This clonotype has ten or more counts. The rearrangement joins TRBV20-1 to TRBJ2-7, with 14 positions matching TRBD2. Germline V gene lookup returns CDR1 DFQATT and CDR2 SNEGSKA (reference sequence). CDR3 length: 15 amino acids. V was pared by 3 bases and J by 0 bases, with 1 base of the junction left unmatched. This CDR3 reads CSARTSGRASYEQYF. The CDR3 nucleotides are TGCAGTGCTAGGACTAGCGGGAGGGCCTCCTACGAGCAGTACTTC.

There are many counts of this clonotype. The chain carries TRBV2 and TRBJ1-4; D ambiguous. The CDR3 runs 14 residues. Germline CDR1 reads SNHLY; CDR2 reads FYNNEI. Trimming took off 9 bases at V and 2 bases at J, with 13 bases between the two ends. The DNA of the CDR3 is TGTGCCAGGACACCGTGGGGTACTAATGAAAAACTGTTTTTT. Its translation: CARTPWGTNEKLFF.

This clonotype was picked up a small number of times. This chain uses TRBV4-2 with TRBJ2-7; 9 positions agree with TRBD2. This CDR3 comprises 17 residues. The germline V gene has CDR1 LGHNA and CDR2 YNFKEQ. V trimming: 1 base; J trimming: 4 bases; junction bases outside the gene matches: 11. This CDR3 is CASSQGREGRSLYEQYF. DNA of the CDR3: TGTGCCAGCAGCCAAGGGCGGGAGGGCCGGAGCTTGTACGAGCAGTACTTC.

This clonotype was counted at least ten times. The CDR3 sequence: CASRPGPMNTEAFF. The CDR3 nucleotides read TGTGCCAGCCGACCGGGACCGATGAACACTGAAGCTTTCTTT. The genes are TRBV18 and TRBJ1-1; D is possibly TRBD1 (5 bases). Germline CDR1 is KGHSH and CDR2 is LQKENI. This CDR3 contains 14 residues. The V end was cut by 8 bases, the J end by 0 bases, with 13 bases between. Together with reference TRBV18 and TRBJ1-1, the CDR3 gives the full variable domain: NAGVMQNPRHLVRRRGQEARLRCSPMKGHSHVYWYRQLPEEGLKFMVYLQKENIIDESGMPKERFSAEFPKEGPSILRIQQVVRGDSAAYFCASRPGPMNTEAFFGQGTRLTVV.

This clonotype was recorded many times. The chain joins TRBV18 to TRBJ2-1; a weak D match, TRBD1 (5 bases). CDR3 length equals 16 residues. Deletions cut 3 bases from V and 7 bases from J, with 19 bases between. Germline loops: CDR1 KGHSH, CDR2 LQKENI. DNA for the CDR3: TGTGCCAGCTCACCGTCCTGGAGCAGGGCAACAAATGAGCAGTTCTTC. Translating gives CASSPSWSRATNEQFF.

This clonotype occurred many times. The gene calls are TRBV5-1 and TRBJ2-3; tentative D call: TRBD2 (5 bases). V lost 2 bases and J 3 bases, leaving 16 bases between the germline ends. Germline loops: CDR1 SGHRS, CDR2 YFSETQ. This CDR3 spans 16 amino acids. The CDR3 DNA is TGCGCCAGCAGCTTCGCCTTGCGGACTGTGACAGATACGCAGTATTTT. Protein product: CASSFALRTVTDTQYF.

The sample holds many counts of this clonotype. The V call is TRBV12-3 or TRBV12-4, the J call TRBJ2-3, with 11 bases that match TRBD1. CDR3 length: 15 residues. V dropped 6 bases and J dropped 4; count of bases not matched to a gene: 6. CDR3 in DNA: TGTGCCAGCAGAATAGGGACAGGGGGTTCAGATACGCAGTATTTT. Its translation: CASRIGTGGSDTQYF.

The chain employs TRBV10-2 and TRBJ2-1; maybe TRBD1 (6 bases). This CDR3 spans 16 amino acids. V gave up 1 base and J gave up 3 bases, with 13 bases separating them. Germline V gene data show CDR1 as WSHSY and CDR2 as SAAADI. CDR3 residues: CASSEWSGVNYNEQFF. The CDR3, as DNA: TGCGCCAGCAGTGAGTGGTCAGGGGTAAACTACAATGAGCAGTTCTTC.

The sample holds many counts of this clonotype. The chain carries TRBV30 and TRBJ2-5; D uncertain. Germline V lookup: CDR1 GTSNPN, CDR2 SVGIG (reference sequence). The germline V and J ends were trimmed by 5 bases and 4 bases, with 23 bases remaining between them. This CDR3 has 16 residues. The CDR3 protein is CAWGPLGSSGRETQYF. The CDR3 DNA follows: TGTGCCTGGGGCCCCCTCGGTTCAAGTGGGCGAGAGACCCAGTACTTC.

The sample holds many counts of this clonotype. The rearrangement joins TRBV12-3 or TRBV12-4 to TRBJ2-7; 7 nucleotides agree with TRBD1. The CDR3 runs 14 residues. J lost 4 bases, V lost 4 bases, and 7 bases had no gene match. In nucleotides, the CDR3 is TGTGCCAGCAGTTCAGGGGGTTCGGGATACGAGCAGTACTTC. This sequence encodes CASSSGGSGYEQYF.

This chain uses TRBV12-3 or TRBV12-4 with TRBJ2-1, with TRBD2 as a possible D gene (6 bases). Trimming left V 6 bases short and J 9 bases short, with 21 bases between. This CDR3 spans 15 amino acids. The CDR3 region has the DNA TGTGCCAGCAGCGGGGGTGGTGGGAGATCTTTTGAGCAGTTCTTC. Translation gives CASSGGGGRSFEQFF.

The chain is built from TRBV29-1 and TRBJ2-3, with D perhaps given as TRBD1 or TRBD2 (5 bases each). The CDR3 sequence is 15 residues long. The germline V gene has CDR1 SQVTM and CDR2 ANQGSEA. Trimming removed 6 bases from V and 2 bases from J, with 18 bases in between. The CDR3 sequence is CSVATGPSSTDTQYF. The CDR3 region has the DNA TGCAGCGTAGCCACGGGACCCTCTTCCACAGATACGCAGTATTTT.

V is TRBV4-2 and J is TRBJ2-3; 8 positions agree with TRBD2. CDR1 is LGHNA, CDR2 YNFKEQ, per germline. The CDR3 has 17 amino acids. Trimming at V came to 0 bases and at J to 6 bases, leaving 11 bases not matched to a gene. The CDR3 DNA reads TGTGCCAGCAGCCAAGAATATTCCCGGGAGGGCCGTGATACGCAGTATTTT. It encodes CASSQEYSREGRDTQYF.

In its sample, this clonotype was seen many times. V is TRBV10-1 and J is TRBJ2-2, with 10 bases aligning to TRBD2. CDR1 and CDR2 from the germline V gene are WNHNN and SYGVQD (reference sequence). The junction had 0 bases not matched to a gene; V was cut back by 2 bases and J by 3 bases. The CDR3 has 15 residues. CDR3 sequence: CASSESGRDTGELFF. The CDR3 coding sequence is TGCGCCAGCAGTGAGAGCGGGAGGGACACCGGGGAGCTGTTTTTT.

This clonotype was counted a few times. The V call is TRBV12-5, the J call TRBJ1-4, with no clear D. In germline, CDR1 is LGHNT, CDR2 FRNRAP. This CDR3 region has 14 residues. V gave up 3 bases and J gave up 0 bases, with 5 bases separating them. The CDR3 DNA sequence: TGTGCTAGTGGTTTTTCAGCAACTAATGAAAAACTGTTTTTT. Its protein is CASGFSATNEKLFF.

The V gene is TRBV27, the J gene TRBJ2-7; D may correspond to TRBD1 or TRBD2 (6 bases each). The CDR3 covers 14 residues. Germline V gene lookup returns CDR1 MNHEY and CDR2 SMNVEV (reference sequence). V lost 6 bases to trimming and J lost 2 bases, with 14 bases between them. CDR3 in DNA: TGTGCCAGCAGCGAAGAGGGGGGAACCTACGAGCAGTACTTC. It codes for CASSEEGGTYEQYF.

This clonotype was recorded many times. The genes are TRBV11-2 and TRBJ1-5; the match to TRBD1 covers 12 bases. The CDR3 is made up of 16 amino acids. The germline V gene has CDR1 SGHAT and CDR2 FQNNGV. The junction had 7 bases not matched to a gene; V was cut back by 8 bases and J by 2 bases. The CDR3 bases are TGTGCCAGCTCCTTTGGGACAGGGGGCCGCAATCAGCCCCAGCATTTT. Translated: CASSFGTGGRNQPQHF.